This T cell receptor (beta chain) was recorded in a study of blood T cell repertoires in COVID-19 (TCRdb year 2020). Study-level background: The collaborator samples originated in the United States, Italy and Spain and spanned the acute and convalescent phases of COVID-19. The material from the prospective study consisted of cDNA or gDNA derived from T cells, B-cell-depleted T cells, or PBMCs. Deeply sampled blood TCRbeta repertoires from subjects exposed to, actively infected with, or recovered from COVID-19 were included in the dataset. The repertoires were released in a freely available public database meant as a resource for research on the immune response to SARS-CoV-2. Samples came from the ongoing ImmuneRACE study (first 160 participants) plus 1,254 subjects from 6 global collaborators. A de-identified subject ID, COVID-19 status, age in years and sex were almost always included in the sample metadata. Where HLA class I and class II types were available, the types were taken from metadata supplied by the sample provider, not from assay-based typing. What the research found in general, with its limitations: How much clinical and demographic metadata was included differed by source and by participant, and the metadata was provided uncurated.

TCRbeta CDR3 regions were amplified from genomic DNA by means of the immunoSEQ Assay, a bias-controlled multiplex PCR. The published analysis was carried out like this. Within the assay, amplification of reference gene primers was used to estimate how many nucleated cells each sample contained. To quantify the absolute abundance of each unique TCRbeta CDR3 rearrangement, sequence reads were collapsed and filtered. For each sample, productive Simpson clonality was calculated by taking the square root of Simpson's diversity index across productive rearrangements. Entries here come from immuneACCESS through TCRdb and include only in-frame sequences with V and J called. Some clones fail to appear in such tables; in the studies checked, an unresolved V gene covers under half of the shortfall, and the cause of the remainder is unknown. That table furnishes V, J and clone size, whereas the DNA furnished D and trimming. Present in this sample are about 82,000 clones, over 80% of which were seen just once. The ten largest clones take up about 18% of the sample.

The collaborating institutions used their own protocols to collect whole blood in K2EDTA tubes. For TCRbeta analysis, collaborators shipped samples as frozen whole blood, isolated PBMCs, or DNA extracted from either of those sample types. Trimmed from V: 5 bases; trimmed from J: 7 bases; junction bases lacking a gene match: 7. The germline V gene specifies SGHRS as CDR1 and YFSETQ as CDR2. The CDR3 spans 15 residues, from the cysteine through the phenylalanine. Only the CDR3 DNA stays, 45 bases, in frame from base 1. This clone came up once. What this receptor recognizes is not known. Per-base quality was not reported, and no clone a single base away is much larger than it.

The source material was peripheral blood. This clonotype originated in a man older than 75 with active or convalescent COVID-19. Here the chain combines TRBV5-1 and TRBJ2-2; the central 11 bases match TRBD1. The CDR3 has the sequence CASSWTGGISGELFF. The base sequence is TGCGCCAGCAGTTGGACAGGGGGCATTAGCGGGGAGCTGTTTTTT.